A single sample is the source of the 20 T cell receptor beta chains below, sequenced in a study of blood T cell repertoires in COVID-19. Measured with immunoSEQ multiplex PCR; TCRdb has only the in-frame clones, and not every one. The sample lists 110,000 to 150,000 clones, 84% occurring once. The specimen was PBMCs or T cells enriched from blood (not recorded which). These receptors all come from a woman between 18 and 30 years old who had been exposed to COVID-19.

The V gene is TRBV27, the J gene TRBJ2-7; 7 positions match TRBD1. Germline CDR1 and CDR2: MNHEY and SMNVEV (reference sequence). After removal of 6 bases from V and 3 bases from J, the junction contained 8 bases not matched to a gene. CDR3 size: 14 residues. The CDR3 loop reads CASRQPGQFYEQYF. CDR3 coding DNA: TGTGCCAGCAGGCAACCGGGACAGTTCTACGAGCAGTACTTC.

This clone showed up just once. J is TRBJ2-4 and V is TRBV30; D remains unclear. Germline CDR1 is GTSNPN and CDR2 is SVGIG (reference sequence). CDR3 size: 14 residues. Trimming cost V 0 bases and J 7 bases, with 13 bases left between them. CDR3 nucleotide sequence: TGTGCCTGGAGTGTACCCGGGTCCGCGAACATTCAGTACTTC. Protein: CAWSVPGSANIQYF.

This chain uses TRBV27 with TRBJ2-3; 15 bases fit TRBD2. The CDR3 is made up of 18 amino acids. The V gene end was trimmed by 5 bases and the J gene end by 3 bases; junction bases not matched to a gene: 9. Germline values: CDR1 MNHEY, CDR2 SMNVEV (reference sequence). CDR3 DNA sequence: TGTGCCAGCAGTAAGGGGACTAGCGGGAGGAGGCTGACAGATACGCAGTATTTT. Translating it yields CASSKGTSGRRLTDTQYF.

V and J are TRBV29-1 and TRBJ1-1, with D maybe TRBD1 (5 bases). This CDR3 contains 13 residues. V lost 6 bases to trimming and J lost 1 base, with 12 bases between them. Germline V gene sequence: CDR1 SQVTM, CDR2 ANQGSEA. CDR3 region: CSVVQVTNTEAFF. CDR3 DNA sequence: TGCAGCGTGGTACAGGTTACGAACACTGAAGCTTTCTTT. The full variable domain, with the rest looked up from reference TRBV29-1 and TRBJ1-1, is SAVISQKPSRDICQRGTSLTIQCQVDSQVTMMFWYRQQPGQSLTLIATANQGSEATYESGFVIDKFPISRPNLTFSTLTVSNMSPEDSSIYLCSVVQVTNTEAFFGQGTRLTVV.

The chain has TRBV6-5 and TRBJ2-3, with D perhaps TRBD2 (6 bases). Germline CDR1 is MNHEY and CDR2 is SVGAGI. The CDR3 runs 13 residues. V lost 5 bases, J lost 12 bases, and 18 bases lay in between. The CDR3 here is CASSQQRPGVQYF. Written as DNA, the CDR3 is TGTGCCAGCAGTCAGCAGCGCCCGGGGGTCCAGTATTTT.

This clone was seen more than once but under ten times. The chain uses TRBV2 and TRBJ1-2; a weak D match, TRBD1 (5 bases). Germline assignment: CDR1 SNHLY and CDR2 FYNNEI. Trimming cost V 2 bases and J 8 bases, with 12 bases left between them. CDR3 length: 13 residues. The CDR3 region is CASSENQGRGYTF. The CDR3 DNA reads TGTGCCAGCAGTGAAAATCAGGGTCGGGGCTACACCTTC.

The V and J genes are TRBV24-1 and TRBJ1-1, with D possibly being TRBD1 (6 bases). Per germline, CDR1 KGHDR and CDR2 SFDVKD. The ends were cut back, 7 bases at V and 0 bases at J, with 14 bases in the middle. The CDR3 extends over 15 amino acids. In nucleotides, the CDR3 is TGTGCCACCAGGGAGGGGGGGACGGTGAACACTGAAGCTTTCTTT. Its protein is CATREGGTVNTEAFF.

The chain has TRBV9 and TRBJ2-2; 7 positions agree with TRBD1. This CDR3 spans 15 amino acids. V was clipped by 0 bases and J by 1 base; unmatched bases: 0. Germline V CDR1 and CDR2: SGDLS, YYNGEE. CDR3 loop: CASSVGQGNTGELFF. Written as DNA, the CDR3 is TGTGCCAGCAGCGTAGGACAGGGGAACACCGGGGAGCTGTTTTTT.

The chain carries TRBV5-6 and TRBJ2-7, with no clear D. The ends were cut back, 0 bases at V and 2 bases at J, with 9 bases in the middle. The CDR3 spans 14 residues. Per the germline V gene, CDR1 is SGHDT and CDR2 is YYEEEE. The CDR3 region is CASSLVAVAYEQYF. Written as DNA, the CDR3 is TGTGCCAGCAGCTTGGTGGCCGTTGCCTACGAGCAGTACTTC.

This rearrangement joins TRBV4-3 to TRBJ2-2; 12 nucleotides agree with TRBD2. CDR1 is LGHNA and CDR2 is YSLEER in the germline V gene. CDR3 length: 18 amino acids. V lost 1 base and J lost 6; bases outside the gene matches: 9. The CDR3 region is CASSQVLAGGLVSGELFF. CDR3 DNA: TGCGCCAGCAGCCAAGTACTAGCGGGAGGTTTGGTTTCCGGGGAGCTGTTTTTT.

The rearrangement links TRBV12-3 or TRBV12-4 to TRBJ2-2; D is undetermined. There are 12 residues in the CDR3. Trimming pared 7 bases from V and 1 base from J, leaving 4 bases between. CDR3 region: CASTLNTGELFF. CDR3 sequence (DNA): TGTGCCAGCACTCTGAACACCGGGGAGCTGTTTTTT.

The rearrangement joins TRBV3-1 (or the pseudogene TRBV3-2) to TRBJ2-7; 12 bases match TRBD2. CDR3 length: 14 residues. Losses at the gene ends were 4 bases for V and 8 bases for J; bases not matched to a gene: 6. CDR1 LGHDT and CDR2 YNNKEL come from the germline V gene (reference sequence). CDR3 sequence reads: CASSPTSGSLKQYF. In nucleotides, the CDR3 is TGTGCCAGCAGCCCGACTAGCGGGAGTTTAAAGCAGTACTTC.

This clone has a count of ten or more. The chain links TRBV6-5 to TRBJ1-2, with TRBD1 matching over 11 bases. This CDR3 is built from 14 residues. The germline CDR1 and CDR2 sequences are MNHEY and SVGAGI. V lost 7 bases to trimming and J lost 3 bases; unmatched junction nucleotides: 4. The CDR3 nucleotides read TGTGCCAGCACTAGGACAGGGGGCGACTATGGCTACACCTTC. This translates into CASTRTGGDYGYTF.

The rearrangement links TRBV19 to TRBJ2-6, with D tentatively TRBD1 (6 bases). Germline V gene lookup returns CDR1 LNHDA and CDR2 SQIVND (reference sequence). The germline V and J ends were trimmed by 6 bases and 2 bases, with 8 bases remaining between them. The CDR3 totals 14 residues. DNA of the CDR3: TGTGCCAGTAGAAAGGGGGCTGGGGCCAACGTCCTGACTTTC. This translates into CASRKGAGANVLTF. Drawing the rest from reference TRBV19 and TRBJ2-6, the complete variable domain is DGGITQSPKYLFRKEGQNVTLSCEQNLNHDAMYWYRQDPGQGLRLIYYSQIVNDFQKGDIAEGYSVSREKKESFPLTVTSAQKNPTAFYLCASRKGAGANVLTFGAGSRLTVL.

This clone showed up just once. This chain uses TRBV11-2 with TRBJ2-1; possibly TRBD2 for D (7 bases). Looked up from germline, CDR1 is SGHAT and CDR2 is FQNNGV. V gave up 4 bases and J gave up 6 bases, with 13 bases separating them. The CDR3 runs 14 residues. CDR3 in amino acids: CASSWGGGGNEQFF. CDR3 sequence (DNA): TGTGCCAGCAGCTGGGGAGGGGGTGGCAATGAGCAGTTCTTC.

V and J are TRBV4-3 and TRBJ2-1; 10 nucleotides line up with TRBD2. The CDR3 is made up of 15 amino acids. The junction had 3 bases not matched to a gene; V was cut back by 4 bases and J by 3 bases. In germline, CDR1 is LGHNA, CDR2 YSLEER. CDR3 DNA: TGCGCCAGCAGCCTAGGGACTAGCGACTACAATGAGCAGTTCTTC. Its translation is CASSLGTSDYNEQFF.

This clone has just one count. The gene calls are TRBV7-9 and TRBJ2-5, with 12 bases matching TRBD2. Germline CDR1 is SEHNR and CDR2 is FQNEAQ (reference sequence). The CDR3 covers 15 residues. V trimming: 0 bases; J trimming: 4 bases; junction bases outside the gene matches: 0. The CDR3 region is CASSLALAGGETQYF. CDR3 nucleotide sequence: TGTGCCAGCAGCTTAGCACTAGCGGGAGGAGAGACCCAGTACTTC.

This clone was found a few times. This chain joins TRBV5-6 and TRBJ1-1; 7 bases map to TRBD1. The J segment lost 6 bases and the V segment lost 7 bases, leaving 15 bases of the junction unmatched. The CDR3 contains 15 residues. Germline-derived CDR1 and CDR2 are SGHDT and YYEEEE. CDR3 DNA sequence: TGTGCCAGCTATGCGACAGGGAATCCCCTGGCTGAAGCTTTCTTT. Translated, it gives CASYATGNPLAEAFF.

J is TRBJ2-3 and V is TRBV11-2, with a possible D match to TRBD2 (6 bases). CDR3 size: 15 residues. The germline gives CDR1 SGHAT, CDR2 FQNNGV. Deletions cut 1 base from V and 3 bases from J, with 11 bases between. This chain's CDR3 is CASSLGVLATDTQYF. The CDR3 nucleotides are TGTGCCAGCAGCTTAGGGGTTCTAGCGACAGATACGCAGTATTTT.

This chain links TRBV9 with TRBJ1-5; TRBD1 is a possible D gene (5 bases). V shed 0 bases and J shed 2 bases, with 9 bases lying between them. Germline V gene data show CDR1 as SGDLS and CDR2 as YYNGEE. CDR3 length: 15 amino acids. The CDR3 DNA reads TGTGCCAGCAGCGTAGGGGGGGTTGGCAATCAGCCCCAGCATTTT. This encodes CASSVGGVGNQPQHF.